The rows below give T cell receptor beta chains drawn from one sample of a study of read filtering for tumor transcriptome and immune sequencing. TCRdb re-called the reads through MiXCR, storing one row per CDR3 protein. The top ten hold about 16% of the sample, which has about 48,000 distinct CDR3 sequences, roughly a fifth seen once. Sequenced input: a population of CD138-negative cells sorted from bone marrow. The receptors were gathered from a donor aged 40 or over with multiple myeloma. The CDR3 runs from the conserved cysteine through the conserved F or W. D genes are given only for firm matches. Clone size, where shown, is once, few, many, or a class for clones that have expanded.

size: .
D: TRBD2
J: TRBJ2-2
V: TRBV20-1
length: 14
CDR3: CSAMTSGYTGELFF
DNA: TGCAGTGCTATGACTAGCGGGTACACCGGGGAGCTGTTTTTT

size: many
D: .
J: TRBJ2-1
V: TRBV18
length: 15
CDR3: CASFPGGSSYNEQFF
DNA: TGTGCCAGCTTTCCCGGGGGCAGCTCCTACAATGAGCAGTTCTTC

size: .
D: .
J: TRBJ1-3
V: TRBV5-1
length: 17
CDR3: CASSLASDTASGNTIYF
DNA: TGCGCCAGCAGCTTGGCTTCGGACACCGCCTCTGGAAACACCATATATTTT

size: many
D: .
J: TRBJ2-3
V: TRBV2
length: 15
CDR3: CASSEEGPSRRTQYF
DNA: TGTGCCAGCAGTGAAGAGGGACCATCCCGACGGACGCAGTATTTT

size: many
D: .
J: TRBJ2-1
V: TRBV24-1
length: 14
CDR3: CATSGTGPYNEQFF
DNA: TGTGCCACCAGTGGCACTGGCCCCTACAATGAGCAGTTCTTC

size: few
D: .
J: TRBJ2-7
V: TRBV19
length: 15
CDR3: CASSPESGQTTEQYF
DNA: TGTGCCAGTAGTCCCGAGAGTGGACAAACTACCGAGCAGTACTTC

size: .
D: .
J: TRBJ2-5
V: TRBV12-3/TRBV12-4
length: 13
CDR3: CASSFKGEETQYF
DNA: TGTGCCAGCAGTTTTAAAGGGGAAGAGACCCAGTACTTC

size: .
D: .
J: TRBJ1-2
V: TRBV30
length: 13
CDR3: CAWSGGGSYGYTF
DNA: TGTGCCTGGAGTGGAGGAGGGTCCTATGGCTACACCTTC

size: many
D: .
J: TRBJ2-6
V: TRBV29-1
length: 14
CDR3: CSVLLASGANVLTF
DNA: TGCAGCGTTCTCCTTGCCTCTGGGGCCAACGTCCTGACTTTC

size: many
D: TRBD2
J: TRBJ2-1
V: TRBV20-1
length: 16
CDR3: CSAYRVSGSSYNEQFF
DNA: TGCAGTGCTTACAGAGTTAGCGGGAGCTCCTACAATGAGCAGTTCTTC

size: many
D: .
J: TRBJ1-4
V: TRBV11-2
length: 15
CDR3: CASSFSGAPNEKLFF
DNA: TGTGCCAGCAGCTTCTCGGGGGCCCCTAATGAAAAACTGTTTTTT

size: once
D: .
J: TRBJ1-2
V: TRBV9
length: 14
CDR3: CASTVGGANYGYTF
DNA: TGTGCCAGCACAGTAGGAGGAGCTAACTATGGCTACACCTTC

size: many
D: .
J: TRBJ2-1
V: TRBV24-1
length: 12
CDR3: CAILTGNNEQFF
DNA: TGTGCCATCCTTACAGGGAACAATGAGCAGTTCTTC

size: many
D: .
J: TRBJ2-7
V: TRBV6-5
length: 11
CDR3: CASTGAYEQYF
DNA: TGTGCCAGCACAGGGGCCTACGAGCAGTACTTC

size: .
D: .
J: TRBJ1-4
V: TRBV7-2
length: 13
CDR3: CASSLDGHEKLFF
DNA: TGTGCCAGTAGCTTAGATGGGCATGAAAAACTGTTTTTT

size: .
D: .
J: TRBJ1-3
V: TRBV12-3/TRBV12-4
length: 15
CDR3: CASSLLGGTGNTIYF
DNA: TGTGCCAGCAGTTTACTCGGGGGAACTGGAAACACCATATATTTT

size: many
D: TRBD2
J: TRBJ2-5
V: TRBV7-2
length: 19
CDR3: CASSRTGTSGWRTQETQYF
DNA: TGTGCCAGCAGCCGGACCGGGACTAGCGGCTGGAGGACCCAGGAGACCCAGTACTTC

size: many
D: TRBD2
J: TRBJ2-1
V: TRBV7-8
length: 22
CDR3: CASSLASPGLAGYLSSYNEQFF
DNA: TGTGCCAGCAGCTTAGCGAGTCCCGGGCTAGCGGGCTACTTAAGCTCCTACAATGAGCAGTTCTTC

size: many
D: .
J: TRBJ2-3
V: TRBV7-9
length: 11
CDR3: CATRLADTQYF
DNA: TGTGCCACTCGACTTGCAGATACGCAGTATTTT

size: many
D: .
J: TRBJ2-7
V: TRBV29-1
length: 12
CDR3: CSVNGDTREQYF
DNA: TGCAGCGTTAATGGGGACACCCGCGAGCAGTACTTC

size: many
D: .
J: TRBJ2-3
V: TRBV20-1
length: 16
CDR3: CSARDPSTGEADTQYF
DNA: TGCAGTGCTAGAGATCCCTCAACGGGAGAAGCAGATACGCAGTATTTT

size: many
D: TRBD2
J: TRBJ2-7
V: TRBV20-1
length: 16
CDR3: CSATGWAGGPTGEQYF
DNA: TGCAGTGCTACAGGTTGGGCGGGAGGCCCAACGGGGGAGCAGTACTTC

size: many
D: .
J: TRBJ1-1
V: TRBV5-4
length: 17
CDR3: CASSPEVEGGFNTEAFF
DNA: TGTGCCAGCAGCCCCGAGGTAGAGGGCGGTTTTAACACTGAAGCTTTCTTT

size: many
D: .
J: TRBJ2-1
V: TRBV14
length: 15
CDR3: CASSQDRYPQNEQFF
DNA: TGTGCCAGCAGCCAAGATAGGTACCCACAGAACGAGCAGTTCTTC

size: many
D: TRBD2
J: TRBJ2-1
V: TRBV28
length: 18
CDR3: CASSSISTSGRGYNEQFF
DNA: TGTGCCAGCAGTTCCATTTCGACTAGCGGGAGGGGTTACAATGAGCAGTTCTTC

size: many
D: TRBD2
J: TRBJ2-5
V: TRBV6-5
length: 17
CDR3: CASSYIGSGRAVETQYF
DNA: TGTGCCAGCAGTTACATCGGGAGCGGGAGGGCGGTGGAGACCCAGTACTTC

size: .
D: .
J: TRBJ1-5
V: TRBV20-1
length: 15
CDR3: CSARGPTGPNQPQHF
DNA: TGCAGTGCTAGAGGACCTACGGGTCCCAATCAGCCCCAGCATTTT

size: few
D: .
J: TRBJ2-5
V: TRBV9
length: 14
CDR3: CASSVAQLQETQYF
DNA: TGTGCCAGCAGCGTAGCACAGCTCCAAGAGACCCAGTACTTC

size: many
D: TRBD2
J: TRBJ2-2
V: TRBV3-1
length: 18
CDR3: CASSQRLAGGPHTGELFF
DNA: TGTGCCAGCAGCCAACGACTAGCGGGAGGGCCACACACCGGGGAGCTGTTTTTT

size: many
D: .
J: TRBJ2-2
V: TRBV19
length: 16
CDR3: CASSRRGSANTGELFF
DNA: TGTGCCAGTAGCCGACGCGGGTCAGCGAACACCGGGGAGCTGTTTTTT

size: .
D: .
J: TRBJ2-7
V: TRBV7-2
length: 13
CDR3: CASSLLQGYEQYF
DNA: TGTGCCAGCAGCTTATTGCAGGGGTACGAGCAGTACTTC

size: .
D: .
J: TRBJ2-3
V: TRBV5-1
length: 15
CDR3: CASSLQASPTDTQYF
DNA: TGCGCCAGCAGCTTACAGGCTTCGCCCACAGATACGCAGTATTTT

size: many
D: .
J: TRBJ1-5
V: TRBV20-1
length: 14
CDR3: CSASPQGLGQPQHF
DNA: TGCAGTGCTAGTCCTCAGGGGTTAGGACAGCCCCAGCATTTT

size: .
D: TRBD2
J: TRBJ2-1
V: TRBV10-3
length: 15
CDR3: CAIRTGTSGSVKQFF
DNA: TGTGCCATCAGAACCGGGACTAGCGGGAGCGTTAAGCAGTTCTTC

size: many
D: .
J: TRBJ2-3
V: TRBV28
length: 18
CDR3: CASSTRRRSRFDTDTQYF
DNA: TGTGCCAGCAGTACCCGCCGGCGGTCCCGCTTCGACACAGATACGCAGTATTTC

size: many
D: TRBD2
J: TRBJ2-1
V: TRBV25-1
length: 16
CDR3: CASSELGTSRSLEQFF
DNA: TGTGCCAGCAGTGAATTGGGGACTAGCCGGAGTTTGGAGCAGTTCTTC

size: many
D: .
J: TRBJ1-1
V: TRBV10-2
length: 13
CDR3: CASSARSGTEAFF
DNA: TGCGCCAGCAGTGCGCGGTCGGGGACTGAAGCTTTCTTT

size: many
D: .
J: TRBJ1-2
V: TRBV29-1
length: 15
CDR3: CSVEDLHDGFYGYTF
DNA: TGCAGCGTTGAAGATCTTCATGACGGCTTTTATGGCTACACCTTC

size: few
D: .
J: TRBJ2-7
V: TRBV7-2
length: 13
CDR3: CASSSSGGDEQYF
DNA: TGTGCCAGCAGCTCGTCCGGAGGGGACGAGCAGTACTTC

size: many
D: TRBD2
J: TRBJ2-1
V: TRBV11-2
length: 17
CDR3: CASSSYSGTSNRNEQFF
DNA: TGTGCCAGCAGCTCCTATTCCGGGACTAGCAATAGGAATGAGCAGTTCTTC

size: .
D: .
J: TRBJ1-3
V: TRBV5-1
length: 14
CDR3: CASSPAGSGNTIYF
DNA: TGCGCCAGCAGCCCGGCCGGCTCTGGAAACACCATATATTTT

size: many
D: .
J: TRBJ2-3
V: TRBV5-4
length: 15
CDR3: CASSKTSHSTDTQYF
DNA: TGTGCCAGCAGCAAAACAAGCCACTCCACAGATACGCAGTATTTT

size: many
D: .
J: TRBJ2-3
V: TRBV2
length: 13
CDR3: CASSGTAPDTQYF
DNA: TGTGCCAGCAGTGGGACAGCGCCGGATACGCAGTATTTT

size: .
D: .
J: TRBJ2-1
V: TRBV6-2/TRBV6-3
length: 15
CDR3: CASSPRVLVNNEKSF
DNA: TGTGCCAGCAGTCCCAGGGTTCTAGTCAACAATGAGAAGTCCTTC

size: many
D: .
J: TRBJ2-5
V: TRBV5-1
length: 15
CDR3: CASSSGVGTQETQYF
DNA: TGCGCCAGCAGCTCGGGTGTGGGTACCCAAGAGACCCAGTACTTC

size: many
D: .
J: TRBJ1-1
V: TRBV2
length: 14
CDR3: CASSGVRVTTEAFF
DNA: TGTGCCAGCAGTGGGGTCAGGGTTACCACTGAAGCTTTCTTT

size: many
D: TRBD2
J: TRBJ2-3
V: TRBV5-1
length: 15
CDR3: CASSPLAGLNIAQYF
DNA: TGCGCCAGCAGCCCACTAGCGGGACTTAATATCGCGCAGTATTTT

size: many
D: .
J: TRBJ1-2
V: TRBV12-3/TRBV12-4
length: 15
CDR3: CASGLFAGTPYGYTF
DNA: TGTGCCAGCGGTTTGTTCGCCGGGACTCCCTATGGCTACACCTTC

size: .
D: TRBD1
J: TRBJ2-1
V: TRBV3-1
length: 15
CDR3: CAGSHEGTESDEQFF
DNA: TGTGCCGGCAGCCATGAGGGGACAGAATCTGATGAGCAGTTCTTC

size: few
D: TRBD2
J: TRBJ2-3
V: TRBV6-5
length: 14
CDR3: CASSLAGLTDTQYF
DNA: TGTGCCAGCAGTCTAGCGGGACTCACAGATACGCAGTATTTT

size: .
D: .
J: TRBJ1-1
V: TRBV2
length: 14
CDR3: CASTGTRVGTEAFF
DNA: TGTGCCAGCACCGGGACAAGGGTCGGGACTGAAGCTTTCTTT

size: many
D: .
J: TRBJ2-5
V: TRBV12-3/TRBV12-4
length: 14
CDR3: CATTPRGVRETQYF
DNA: TGTGCCACCACCCCCAGGGGAGTAAGGGAGACCCAGTACTTC

size: medium-sized
D: TRBD2
J: TRBJ2-1
V: TRBV5-1
length: 20
CDR3: CASSSHTSGRSPSSYNEQFF
DNA: TGCGCCAGCAGCTCCCACACTAGCGGGAGGTCGCCCTCCTCCTACAATGAGCAGTTCTTC

size: many
D: .
J: TRBJ2-1
V: TRBV20-1
length: 12
CDR3: CSASQGANEQFF
DNA: TGCAGTGCTAGCCAGGGCGCTAATGAGCAGTTCTTC

size: many
D: TRBD1
J: TRBJ1-1
V: TRBV4-1
length: 16
CDR3: CASSHLLFGQGAEAFF
DNA: TGCGCCAGCAGCCACCTACTTTTTGGACAGGGGGCCGAAGCTTTCTTT